This T cell receptor (beta chain) was obtained from a study of blood T cells in healthy people across ages. A second PCR, run for 7 to 11 cycles, used a sample-barcoded 5' primer plus a J-beta primer mix. TCRdb reanalysed the 5' RACE reads using MiXCR and keeps one entry per CDR3 protein. The data show under 850,000 distinct CDR3 sequences, roughly 35% seen once. The receptor's source is a man aged 18 to 29 in good health. The source material was blood.

Written as DNA, the CDR3 is TGTGCCTGGATGCGGGGGACCCGGGGGACTGAAGCTTTCTTT. Its translation: CAWMRGTRGTEAFF. The chain uses TRBV30 and TRBJ1-1; a weak D match, TRBD1 (5 bases). CDR3 length: 14 residues. The germline V gene has CDR1 GTSNPN and CDR2 SVGIG (reference sequence). Deletions cut 4 bases from V and 5 bases from J, with 17 bases between. Drawing the rest from reference TRBV30 and TRBJ1-1, the complete variable domain is SQTIHQWPATLVQPVGSPLSLECTVEGTSNPNLYWYRQAAGRGLQLLFYSVGIGQISSEVPQNLSASRPQDRQFILSSKKLLLSDSGFYLCAWMRGTRGTEAFFGQGTRLTVV.